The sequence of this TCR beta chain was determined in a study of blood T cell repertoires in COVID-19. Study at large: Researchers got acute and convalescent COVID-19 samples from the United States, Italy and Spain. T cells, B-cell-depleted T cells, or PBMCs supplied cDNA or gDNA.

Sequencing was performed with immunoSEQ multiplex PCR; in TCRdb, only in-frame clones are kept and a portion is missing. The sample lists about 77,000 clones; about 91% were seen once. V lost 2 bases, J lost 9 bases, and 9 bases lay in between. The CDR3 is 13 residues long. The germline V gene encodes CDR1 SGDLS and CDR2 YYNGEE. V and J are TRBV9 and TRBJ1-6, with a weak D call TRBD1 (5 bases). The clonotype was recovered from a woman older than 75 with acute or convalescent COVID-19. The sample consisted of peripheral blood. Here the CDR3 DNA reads TGTGCCAGCAGCGTCGGGGGTAGTTCACCCCTCCACTTT. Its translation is CASSVGGSSPLHF.